These 29 T cell receptor beta chains were sequenced from one sample in a study of regulatory T cells in long-lasting Graves disease. The sample's time point: newly diagnosed GD, antithyroid drugs for less than 3 months. RNA isolated from PBMCs was used to make the TCR library. Library construction for TCR beta used iRepertoire HTBI primers and Arm-PCR of CDR3 regions. TCRdb called the multiplex PCR reads again in MiXCR, with one record for every CDR3 protein. The sample has hundreds of thousands of distinct CDR3 sequences, 16% seen once. This sample was also put to use in a study of T cells in Graves' hyperthyroidism and ophthalmopathy.

The sample in question was peripheral blood mononuclear cells (PBMCs), obtained at new diagnosis, from a patient treated with antithyroid drugs. The source of these receptors is a woman in her thirties with Graves disease.

Details on this clonotype: This may come from a read error, since a much larger clone is one base off. The chain combines TRBV7-9 with TRBJ1-1; D call uncertain. CDR1 is SEHNR, CDR2 FQNEAQ, per germline (reference sequence). This CDR3 spans 12 amino acids. CDR3 DNA: TGTGCCAGCAGCCGGTTGAACACTGAACCTTTCTTT. Its translation is CASSRLNTEPFF.

At least ten counts were recorded for this clonotype. The chain uses TRBV29-1 and TRBJ1-2; D is ambiguous. The CDR3 runs to 15 residues. The V gene lost 1 base and the J gene lost 4 bases, with 16 bases spanning the gap. From germline, CDR1 is SQVTM and CDR2 ANQGSEA. Here the CDR3 DNA reads TGCAGCGTTGAAGTGATTCAGTCGGGAAGCTATGGCTACACCTTC. Translated, it gives CSVEVIQSGSYGYTF.

V is TRBV7-6 and J is TRBJ2-7; the D gene is possibly TRBD2 (6 bases). V gave up 4 bases and J gave up 6 bases, with 13 bases separating them. CDR3 length: 13 residues. CDR1 and CDR2 (germline): SGHVS, FNYEAQ. CDR3 protein: CASSSLLATEQYF. The CDR3 nucleotides read TGTGCCAGCAGCTCACTCCTAGCGACCGAGCAGTACTTC.

This clonotype was counted many times. The rearrangement uses TRBV6-2 or TRBV6-3 and TRBJ1-1; D call uncertain. Trimming took 7 bases from V and 1 from J, leaving 7 bases between them. CDR1 is MNHEY, CDR2 SVGEGT, per germline. There are 12 residues in the CDR3. This chain's CDR3 is CASTAGNTEAFF. The CDR3 DNA sequence: TGTGCCAGCACGGCGGGGAACACTGAAGCTTTCTTT.

This clonotype was recorded at least ten times. This rearrangement joins TRBV7-9 to TRBJ1-1; no clear D. Germline V gives CDR1 SEHNR, CDR2 FQNEAQ (reference sequence). The CDR3 is 15 amino acids. Trimming stripped 0 bases from V and 10 bases from J, with 18 bases between. The CDR3 protein is CASSLARPGNPLAFF. Here the CDR3 DNA reads TGTGCCAGCAGCTTAGCGAGACCGGGAAACCCCTTAGCTTTCTTT.

Remarks on this clonotype: Just one base apart from a much larger clone, this may be a read error. This chain joins TRBV28 and TRBJ2-1; D may be TRBD2 (5 bases). The CDR3 runs to 11 residues. Per the germline V gene, CDR1 is MDHEN and CDR2 is SYDVKM. V lost 5 bases to trimming and J lost 6 bases, with 5 bases between them. In DNA form, the CDR3 reads TGTGCCAGCAGTACTAGCAATGAGCAGTTCTTC. It codes for CASSTSNEQFF.

This chain joins TRBV20-1 and TRBJ1-4; D unresolved. Deletions cut 3 bases from V and 3 bases from J, with 5 bases between. The CDR3 extends over 12 amino acids. In germline, CDR1 is DFQATT, CDR2 SNEGSKA (reference sequence). The CDR3 sequence: CSARRSNEKLFF. The CDR3 DNA reads as TGCAGTGCTAGGAGGTCTAATGAAAAACTGTTTTTT.

This clonotype was detected many times. CDR3 DNA sequence: TGTGCCAGCATCGGGGGTAACTATGGCTACACCTTC. Protein product: CASIGGNYGYTF. The V call is TRBV2, the J call TRBJ1-2; D is possibly TRBD1 (5 bases). Germline V lookup: CDR1 SNHLY, CDR2 FYNNEI. The CDR3 runs 12 residues. V was shortened by 7 bases and J by 1 base, with 7 bases between the two germline ends.

This clonotype has a count of ten or more. The V gene is TRBV13, the J gene TRBJ2-7; no clear D gene. The germline V gene has CDR1 PRHDT and CDR2 FYEKMQ (reference sequence). The V gene lost 6 bases and the J gene lost 2 bases, with 11 bases spanning the gap. The CDR3 length is 13 residues. CDR3 DNA sequence: TGTGCCAGCAGGGACGGTGGTACCTACGAGCAGTACTTC. Translating it yields CASRDGGTYEQYF.

Comment on this clonotype: A far larger clone is only one base removed, so a read error is likely. The chain combines TRBV6-1 with TRBJ2-7; 9 positions match TRBD2. There are 14 residues in the CDR3. The junction had 7 bases not matched to a gene; V was cut back by 3 bases and J by 7 bases. CDR1 MNHNS and CDR2 SASEGT come from the germline V gene. In DNA, the CDR3 is TGTGCCAGCAGTGACGCGGGAGGGTCCAATGAGCAGTACTTC. Translating it yields CASSDAGGSNEQYF.

This clonotype was counted at least ten times. V gene TRBV6-1 combines with J gene TRBJ2-7; D remains ambiguous. The V end lost 6 bases, the J end lost 7 bases, and 16 bases lay between the germline ends. This CDR3 region has 13 residues. Germline assignment: CDR1 MNHNS and CDR2 SASEGT. CDR3 in DNA: TGTGCCAGCAGCCTTCGACAAATTGGAGAGCAGTACTTC. Protein sequence: CASSLRQIGEQYF.

This clonotype has only a few counts. V gene TRBV6-2 or TRBV6-3 combines with J gene TRBJ1-6; 8 positions match TRBD1. This CDR3 is 18 amino acids long. Per the germline V gene, CDR1 is MNHEY and CDR2 is SVGEGT. The V gene end was trimmed by 6 bases and the J gene end by 0 bases; junction bases not matched to a gene: 10. CDR3 DNA sequence: TGTGCCAGCAGCCCCGGGACAGGACAGAGCTCCTATAATTCACCCCTCCACTTT. Its translation: CASSPGTGQSSYNSPLHF.

This clonotype was counted many times. This rearrangement joins TRBV7-8 to TRBJ2-7, with 12 bases fitting TRBD2. Germline V gene sequence: CDR1 SGHVS, CDR2 FQNEAQ. Trimming cost V 5 bases and J 1 base; bases outside gene matches: 3. This CDR3 has 15 amino acids. As DNA, the CDR3 is TGTGCCAGCAGCCCGACTAGCGGGAGATCCTACGAGCAGTACTTC. It yields the protein CASSPTSGRSYEQYF.

This clonotype was found a few times. The rearrangement joins TRBV6-1 to TRBJ2-7; D is possibly TRBD2 (6 bases). With 7 bases removed from V and 7 bases from J, the gap between germline ends came to 14 bases. CDR3 length equals 12 residues. Germline V CDR1 and CDR2: MNHNS, SASEGT. The CDR3 sequence: CASTPGVSEQYF. CDR3 nucleotides: TGTGCCAGCACCCCGGGGGTTTCTGAGCAGTACTTC.

The sample holds a few counts of this clonotype. The chain uses TRBV29-1 and TRBJ2-1; 8 bases are a match to TRBD2. Germline values: CDR1 SQVTM, CDR2 ANQGSEA. V shed 4 bases, J shed 1 base, and the junction held 9 bases outside the gene matches. This CDR3 is 16 amino acids long. The CDR3 region is CSVAGRAETSYNEQFF. Written as DNA, the CDR3 is TGCAGCGTTGCCGGGAGGGCCGAGACTTCCTACAATGAGCAGTTCTTC.

This clonotype was seen at least ten times. The V gene is TRBV18, the J gene TRBJ1-6; D is uncertain. Germline V CDR1 and CDR2: KGHSH, LQKENI. The CDR3 is 14 residues long. V was clipped by 2 bases and J by 8 bases, with 10 bases between them. CDR3 region: CASSPNLPDSPLHF. CDR3 bases: TGTGCCAGCTCACCAAATCTCCCAGATTCACCCCTCCACTTT.

The chain employs TRBV20-1 and TRBJ2-3, with D possibly being TRBD1 (5 bases). This CDR3 has 15 residues. V dropped 1 base and J dropped 5 bases, with 16 bases sitting between them. Germline V lookup: CDR1 DFQATT, CDR2 SNEGSKA (reference sequence). The CDR3 DNA reads as TGCAGTGCTAGAGGAGAAGCAGGGTCTGGAGATACGCAGTATTTT. Translated, it gives CSARGEAGSGDTQYF.

This clonotype showed up many times. This chain links TRBV2 with TRBJ2-4; no reliable D call. The CDR3 is 19 amino acids. Germline lookup yields CDR1 SNHLY and CDR2 FYNNEI. Trimming removed 5 bases at V and 0 bases at J, with 23 bases between. CDR3 DNA sequence: TGTGCCAGCAGTTTAACCGGGCCCCGCGACGTTACAGCCAAAAACATTCAGTACTTC. Its protein product is CASSLTGPRDVTAKNIQYF.

The rearrangement joins TRBV7-6 to TRBJ2-7, with a weak D call TRBD2 (6 bases). CDR3 size: 15 residues. Germline values: CDR1 SGHVS, CDR2 FNYEAQ. V lost 5 bases, J lost 3 bases, and 17 bases lay in between. The CDR3 loop is CASSGRPGEIYEQYF. The DNA of the CDR3 is TGTGCCAGCAGCGGGCGTCCGGGAGAGATCTACGAGCAGTACTTC.

The chain combines TRBV13 with TRBJ2-2; 7 nucleotides align to TRBD2. Trimming took 5 bases from V and 7 from J; bases not matched to a gene: 19. This CDR3 region has 18 residues. The germline V gene has CDR1 PRHDT and CDR2 FYEKMQ (reference sequence). CDR3 protein: CASSGIHSGTSLFGELFF. The CDR3 DNA reads TGTGCCAGCAGCGGAATCCACAGCGGGACGTCCTTATTCGGGGAGCTGTTTTTT. Together with reference TRBV13 and TRBJ2-2, the CDR3 gives the full variable domain: AAGVIQSPRHLIKEKRETATLKCYPIPRHDTVYWYQQGPGQDPQFLISFYEKMQSDKGSIPDRFSAQQFSDYHSELNMSSLELGDSALYFCASSGIHSGTSLFGELFFGEGSRLTVL.

This clonotype was recorded a few times. J is TRBJ2-7 and V is TRBV29-1; maybe TRBD2 (5 bases). CDR1 is SQVTM, CDR2 ANQGSEA, per germline. V was shortened by 7 bases and J by 2 bases, with 18 bases between the two germline ends. The CDR3 totals 14 residues. CDR3 coding DNA: TGCAGCGCTATTTCACTGAGCGGCGCCTACGAGCAGTACTTC. It is translated as CSAISLSGAYEQYF.

This chain links TRBV7-2 with TRBJ2-5; the D gene is possibly TRBD1 (5 bases). Germline loops: CDR1 SGHTA, CDR2 FQGNSA. The germline V and J ends were trimmed by 4 bases and 7 bases, with 10 bases remaining between them. The length of the CDR3 is 12 residues. CDR3 bases: TGTGCCAGCAGCTCAGGGTTCGCGACCCAGTACTTC. Translation gives CASSSGFATQYF.

The sample holds many counts of this clonotype. In DNA, the CDR3 is TGTGCCAGCAGTTTAGCCCCCGCGACCTACGAGCAGTACTTC. The encoded protein is CASSLAPATYEQYF. This chain joins TRBV6-2 or TRBV6-3 and TRBJ2-7; D is ambiguous. This CDR3 spans 14 amino acids. Trimming took 4 bases from V and 2 from J, leaving 12 bases between them. Germline assignment: CDR1 MNHEY and CDR2 SVGEGT.

This clonotype was observed at least ten times. This chain links TRBV6-2 or TRBV6-3 with TRBJ2-1; D is tentatively TRBD1 or TRBD2 (5 bases each). Trimming stripped 2 bases from V and 9 bases from J, with 14 bases between. Per the germline V gene, CDR1 is MNHEY and CDR2 is SVGEGT. CDR3 length: 14 amino acids. The CDR3 DNA is TGTGCCAGCAGTTACCTCGACCTAGGGACTGAGCAGTTCTTC. It encodes CASSYLDLGTEQFF.

This clonotype was seen many times. This chain connects TRBV15 to TRBJ1-5; D not resolved. Trimming removed 0 bases at V and 2 bases at J, with 5 bases between. The germline V gene has CDR1 LNHNV and CDR2 YYDKDF (reference sequence). This CDR3 comprises 14 residues. CDR3 DNA sequence: TGTGCCACCAGCAGAGAAGGGCGCAATCAGCCCCAGCATTTT. This sequence encodes CATSREGRNQPQHF.

Points on this clonotype: One base separates it from a far larger clone, so it is likely a read error. The chain joins TRBV7-2 to TRBJ2-4; no clear D gene. With 1 base removed from V and 13 bases from J, the gap between germline ends came to 14 bases. Germline assignment: CDR1 SGHTA and CDR2 FQGNSA. This CDR3 contains 13 residues. Here the CDR3 reads CASSLDVYNEQYF. The CDR3 DNA reads TGTGCCAGCAGCTTAGACGTGTACAATGAGCAGTACTTC.

This clonotype was counted many times. This chain uses TRBV11-2 with TRBJ1-1; tentative D call: TRBD1 (6 bases). Germline loops: CDR1 SGHAT, CDR2 FQNNGV. This CDR3 is built from 13 residues. Deletions cut 6 bases from V and 3 bases from J, with 11 bases between. CDR3 loop: CASRWGADTEAFF. CDR3 coding DNA: TGTGCCAGCAGGTGGGGGGCCGACACTGAAGCTTTCTTT.

This clonotype has ten or more counts. The chain is built from TRBV6-1 and TRBJ1-5; D remains ambiguous. The CDR3 totals 13 residues. Germline lookup yields CDR1 MNHNS and CDR2 SASEGT. Trimming shortened V by 10 bases and J by 0 bases, and 10 bases separated the two germline ends. CDR3 loop: CATCSYSNQPQHF. CDR3 sequence (DNA): TGTGCCACCTGTAGCTATAGCAATCAGCCCCAGCATTTT.

This clonotype was picked up many times. V gene TRBV28 combines with J gene TRBJ2-1, with 13 bases fitting TRBD2. V lost 8 bases, J lost 6 bases, and 7 bases stayed unmatched. Germline V gene lookup returns CDR1 MDHEN and CDR2 SYDVKM. The CDR3 has 15 residues. The CDR3 reads CASLVGLAGVNEQFF. DNA for the CDR3: TGTGCCAGCCTCGTCGGACTAGCGGGAGTCAATGAGCAGTTCTTC.